This T cell receptor (beta chain) was profiled in a study of blood T cell repertoires in COVID-19. Only in-frame clones appear in the TCRdb table, and some are missing; sequencing was by immunoSEQ multiplex PCR. Seen here are about 480,000 clones, around nine tenths observed once, and the top ten hold about 2%. This CDR3 comprises 15 residues. V shed 2 bases, J shed 5 bases, and the junction held 6 bases outside the gene matches. In germline, CDR1 is SGHTA, CDR2 FQGTGA. The chain has TRBV7-3 and TRBJ2-5; 9 bases agree with TRBD2. Sequencing used PBMCs or T cells enriched from blood (not recorded which). The clonotype comes from a young woman with acute COVID-19. The CDR3 sequence: CASSLVAGASETQYF. The CDR3 bases are TGTGCCAGCAGCTTAGTAGCGGGGGCTTCGGAGACCCAGTACTTC.